What follows are 24 T cell receptor beta chains derived from one specimen sequenced in a study of blood T cell repertoires in COVID-19. TCRdb's copy holds only in-frame clones and misses some; the assay was immunoSEQ multiplex PCR. In the table there are 250,000 or so clones, roughly 84% of which are singletons. Source material: peripheral blood. These receptors originate from a woman aged 40 to 55 who had recovered from COVID-19.

This chain uses TRBV5-1 with TRBJ1-2; D uncertain. Germline lookup yields CDR1 SGHRS and CDR2 YFSETQ. The V gene lost 1 base and the J gene lost 0 bases, with 13 bases spanning the gap. The CDR3 has 16 residues. The chain's CDR3 is CASSLWWRASNYGYTF. In nucleotides, the CDR3 is TGCGCCAGCAGCTTGTGGTGGCGGGCCTCTAACTATGGCTACACCTTC.

The CDR3 coding sequence is TGTGCCAGCAGGTCCGGGAGTAGGTTTGAAAAACTGTTTTTT. Its protein product is CASRSGSRFEKLFF. The chain links TRBV28 to TRBJ1-4, with unresolved D. In germline, CDR1 is MDHEN, CDR2 SYDVKM. This CDR3 region has 14 residues. The V gene lost 6 bases and the J gene lost 7 bases, with 15 bases spanning the gap. Full variable domain (missing parts from reference TRBV28 and TRBJ1-4): DVKVTQSSRYLVKRTGEKVFLECVQDMDHENMFWYRQDPGLGLRLIYFSYDVKMKEKGDIPEGYSVSREKKERFSLILESASTNQTSMYLCASRSGSRFEKLFFGSGTQLSVL.

The chain combines TRBV30 with TRBJ1-6, with TRBD1 identical over 7 bases. The CDR3 runs to 14 residues. V trimming: 3 bases; J trimming: 7 bases; junction bases outside the gene matches: 6. Germline V gives CDR1 GTSNPN, CDR2 SVGIG (reference sequence). DNA of the CDR3: TGTGCCTGGAGCCGGGACAGCCTCAATTCACCCCTCCACTTT. The encoded protein is CAWSRDSLNSPLHF.

This chain joins TRBV12-3 or TRBV12-4 and TRBJ2-7, with TRBD1 as a possible D gene (5 bases). The CDR3 extends over 13 amino acids. The V end was cut by 2 bases, the J end by 3 bases, with 8 bases between. As DNA, the CDR3 is TGTGCCAGCAGTTTAAACAGGAACTACGAGCAGTACTTC. As protein: CASSLNRNYEQYF.

The chain is built from TRBV7-6 and TRBJ1-3; D not resolved. CDR3 length: 16 residues. From germline, CDR1 is SGHVS and CDR2 FNYEAQ. V lost 5 bases and J lost 4, with 18 bases in between. The CDR3 DNA follows: TGTGCCAGCAGCCCCACGAACTACATTTCAGGAAACACCATATATTTT. Its translation is CASSPTNYISGNTIYF.

The chain's CDR3 is CASRQGNQPQHF. The CDR3 DNA is TGTGCCAGCAGACAGGGAAATCAGCCCCAGCATTTT. This rearrangement joins TRBV6-6 to TRBJ1-5, with D possibly TRBD1 on 6 matching bases. Trimming took off 6 bases at V and 4 bases at J, with 7 bases between the two ends. The CDR3 has 12 amino acids. Per germline, CDR1 MNHNY and CDR2 SVGAGI (reference sequence).

CDR3 residues: CASSRGSPLNEQFF. CDR3 DNA: TGCGCCAGCTCTAGGGGGTCTCCCCTCAATGAGCAGTTCTTC. The chain combines TRBV5-1 with TRBJ2-1; possible D gene TRBD1, 6 bases. The CDR3 has 14 residues. V was trimmed by 7 bases and J by 6 bases, leaving 17 bases between them. Per the germline V gene, CDR1 is SGHRS and CDR2 is YFSETQ.

CDR3 nucleotide sequence: TGTGCCAGCAGCCAAGGTGGTCGTAGCTCCCCTTATGGCTACACCTTC. Translated: CASSQGGRSSPYGYTF. The genes are TRBV3-1 (or the pseudogene TRBV3-2) and TRBJ1-2; D is unclear. Germline lookup yields CDR1 LGHDT and CDR2 YNNKEL (reference sequence). V lost 1 base to trimming and J lost 5 bases, with 17 bases between them. CDR3 length: 16 residues.

This chain joins TRBV2 and TRBJ1-2; no firm D call. Looked up from germline, CDR1 is SNHLY and CDR2 is FYNNEI. Trimming cost V 5 bases and J 0 bases, with 10 bases left between them. The length of the CDR3 is 14 residues. CDR3 loop: CASSRVTTNYGYTF. CDR3 coding DNA: TGTGCCAGCAGTCGGGTGACTACTAACTATGGCTACACCTTC.

V usage is TRBV6-1 and J usage is TRBJ2-3; D not certain. The CDR3 runs to 13 residues. Germline values: CDR1 MNHNS, CDR2 SASEGT. V lost 0 bases and J lost 6, with 7 bases in between. CDR3: CASSEALRDTQYF. CDR3 DNA: TGTGCCAGCAGTGAAGCGCTTCGGGATACGCAGTATTTT.

V is TRBV27 and J is TRBJ1-1; TRBD1 agrees at 9 bases. Germline CDR1 MNHEY, CDR2 SMNVEV (reference sequence). The CDR3 is 17 amino acids. V shed 6 bases and J 1 base; nucleotides not matched to a gene: 12. The CDR3 bases are TGTGCCAGCAGCCGCTATGGGACAGGGCAGGGGAACACTGAAGCTTTCTTT. Encoded protein: CASSRYGTGQGNTEAFF.

The chain uses TRBV11-2 and TRBJ1-4; a weak D match, TRBD1 (5 bases). V lost 4 bases and J 11 bases, leaving 17 bases between the germline ends. The CDR3 loop spans 14 amino acids. Germline values: CDR1 SGHAT, CDR2 FQNNGV. The CDR3 region has the DNA TGTGCCAGCAGCTCACAGGACGCCCACGGGAAACTGTTTTTT. It translates to CASSSQDAHGKLFF.

This clone was seen just once. The chain has TRBV7-9 and TRBJ1-3, with unresolved D. The V and J ends lost 6 bases and 0 bases respectively, with 12 bases between them. The CDR3 totals 15 residues. CDR1 and CDR2 from the germline V gene are SEHNR and FQNEAQ (reference sequence). The CDR3 here is CASSSNRGSGNTIYF. CDR3 DNA: TGTGCCAGCAGTTCGAACCGAGGCTCTGGAAACACCATATATTTT.

About this clone: This sample also contains other DNA sequences that code for the same CDR3. The genes are TRBV28 and TRBJ1-2, with 12 bases matching TRBD1. Per germline, CDR1 MDHEN and CDR2 SYDVKM. V shed 4 bases, J shed 2 bases, and the junction held 5 bases outside the gene matches. The CDR3 is 16 residues long. The CDR3 loop reads CASSSPGTGGNYGYTF. As DNA, the CDR3 is TGTGCCAGCAGTTCTCCCGGGACAGGGGGCAACTATGGCTACACCTTC.

The chain couples TRBV2 to TRBJ2-7, with a tentative D call TRBD2 (7 bases). V was shortened by 8 bases and J by 6 bases, with 26 bases between the two germline ends. The CDR3 has 16 residues. Germline V lookup: CDR1 SNHLY, CDR2 FYNNEI. The DNA for the CDR3 is TGTGCCAGCTCTCCCTCTGGGGGAGGGGGTTTAATCGAGCAGTACTTC. Its protein is CASSPSGGGGLIEQYF.

This chain joins TRBV11-2 and TRBJ1-2; D ambiguous. The V gene's germline CDR1 is SGHAT and CDR2 FQNNGV. This CDR3 is 13 amino acids long. Trimming shortened V by 5 bases and J by 0 bases, and 7 bases separated the two germline ends. CDR3 bases: TGTGCCAGCAGCGGAGAGGCTAACTATGGCTACACCTTC. It specifies CASSGEANYGYTF.

The chain combines TRBV10-2 with TRBJ1-2; possible D gene TRBD1, 6 bases. CDR3 length: 12 residues. The V end lost 8 bases, the J end lost 3 bases, and 10 bases lay between the germline ends. The germline V gene has CDR1 WSHSY and CDR2 SAAADI. The CDR3 DNA is TGCGCCAGCTCACAGGGTTACTATGGCTACACCTTC. Translation: CASSQGYYGYTF.

The chain couples TRBV19 to TRBJ1-6; 8 bases agree with TRBD1. In germline, CDR1 is LNHDA, CDR2 SQIVND (reference sequence). The CDR3 is made up of 15 amino acids. Trimming cost V 7 bases and J 7 bases; bases outside gene matches: 9. CDR3 sequence reads: CASNRQGDRNSPLHF. DNA of the CDR3: TGTGCCAGTAATCGCCAGGGGGACAGGAATTCACCCCTCCACTTT.

The sample holds one count of this clone. The chain employs TRBV30 and TRBJ1-4, with D hard to call. CDR3 size: 13 residues. Trimming removed 2 bases from V and 8 bases from J, with 12 bases in between. Germline V gene sequence: CDR1 GTSNPN, CDR2 SVGIG (reference sequence). This chain's CDR3 is CAWSIGPGEKLFF. CDR3 in DNA: TGTGCCTGGAGTATCGGCCCAGGAGAAAAACTGTTTTTT.

The chain uses TRBV19 and TRBJ2-5, with TRBD1 identical over 8 bases. The CDR3 is 14 residues long. Germline V gene lookup returns CDR1 LNHDA and CDR2 SQIVND (reference sequence). The junction had 6 bases not matched to a gene; V was cut back by 4 bases and J by 5 bases. The CDR3 DNA sequence: TGTGCCAGTAGTAGAGACAGGGGTCGGGAGACCCAGTACTTC. Translated, it gives CASSRDRGRETQYF.

This clone was detected once. The chain joins TRBV5-1 to TRBJ1-2, with 10 bases lining up with TRBD1. The ends lost 4 bases at V and 6 bases at J; junction bases unmatched: 9. Germline V gene lookup returns CDR1 SGHRS and CDR2 YFSETQ. The CDR3 extends over 15 amino acids. In DNA, the CDR3 is TGCGCCAGCAGCCCCCGTGGGACAGGGGAGAATGGCTACACCTTC. This translates into CASSPRGTGENGYTF.

The chain recombines TRBV25-1 with TRBJ2-7; 9 nucleotides agree with TRBD1. V lost 0 bases, J lost 5 bases, and 11 bases stayed unmatched. This CDR3 is built from 17 residues. Germline V CDR1 and CDR2: MGHDK, SYGVNS. CDR3 protein: CASSEYWGQGKLDEQYF. CDR3 coding DNA: TGTGCCAGCAGTGAATATTGGGGACAGGGAAAACTCGACGAGCAGTACTTC.

The rearrangement joins TRBV10-3 to TRBJ2-2; possibly TRBD1 for D (7 bases). The CDR3 spans 16 residues. Germline V gene lookup returns CDR1 ENHRY and CDR2 SYGVKD. Trimming stripped 6 bases from V and 2 bases from J, with 16 bases between. The chain's CDR3 is CAIRVGGTENTGELFF. DNA of the CDR3: TGTGCCATCAGGGTAGGAGGGACAGAAAACACCGGGGAGCTGTTTTTT.

The rearrangement joins TRBV15 to TRBJ2-1; 11 bases are shared with TRBD1. CDR1 and CDR2 (germline): LNHNV, YYDKDF (reference sequence). The CDR3 runs 16 residues. J lost 8 bases, V lost 0 bases, and 6 bases had no gene match. In DNA, the CDR3 is TGTGCCACCAGCAGAGATGGACAGGGGGCATGGGATGAGCAGTTCTTC. Its protein product is CATSRDGQGAWDEQFF.